This TCR beta chain was sequenced during a study of CD8+ T cells in alopecia areata. Regarding the study as a whole: The study found TCR sharing across patients less clear than in mice, possibly for HLA reasons. Clonality exceeded that of normal scalp in lesional scalp, most notably in alopecia totalis/universalis.

CDR3 length: 16 amino acids. Germline values: CDR1 MSHET, CDR2 SYDVDS. V lost 0 bases to trimming and J lost 2 bases; unmatched junction nucleotides: 3. This clone was detected only a few times. Its specificity is not known. Here the gene names and germline are mouse. The read halts 4 residues ahead of the CDR3 end, with the missing end drawn from the germline J gene. Reverse transcribed after extraction, RNA yielded cDNA as the sequencing template. Profiling relied on immunoSEQ multiplex PCR, and the TCRdb table lists in-frame clones only, not all of them. The sample includes some 110,000 clones, none of them occurring once.

This chain connects TRBV29 to TRBJ1-2; 10 positions match TRBD1. Sequenced input: lesional skin. The sequence derives from a C3H/HeJ mouse with alopecia areata. MHC haplotype of the mouse line: H2-k. The CDR3 spells CASSLSPGQGNSDYTF. CDR3 bases read: TGTGCTAGCAGTTTATCACCGGGACAGGGGAACTCC. The full variable domain, its missing parts supplied by reference TRBV29 and TRBJ1-2, is DMKVTQMPRYLIKRMGENVLLECGQDMSHETMYWYRQDPGLGLQLIYISYDVDSNSEGDIPKGYRVSRKKREHFSLILDSAKTNQTSVYFCASSLSPGQGNSDYTFGSGTRLLVI.